The 29 T cell receptor beta chains in this list originate from one sample, sequenced in a study of T-cell reconstitution after alpha-beta-depleted transplantation in children. The library targeted TCRbeta and was prepared with unique molecular identifiers. TCRdb reprocessed the PCR reads via MiXCR and lists one record per CDR3 protein. The table has 70,000 to 95,000 distinct CDR3 sequences, less than 20% seen once. The sample here was PBMCs, mostly from graft donor cells, taken 360 days after TCRalphabeta/CD19-depleted stem cell transplant. The receptors were sampled from a male patient between 2 and 15 years old who had a stem cell transplant for acute lymphoblastic leukemia, so the T cells may come from the graft donor.

This sequence joins TRBV5-1 and TRBJ2-1, with D possibly TRBD1 on 6 matching bases. The V gene's germline CDR1 is SGHRS and CDR2 YFSETQ. Trimming stripped 0 bases from V and 2 bases from J, with 9 bases between. This CDR3 is built from 15 residues. CDR3 protein: CASSLGGGTYNEQFF. The CDR3, as DNA: TGCGCCAGCAGCTTGGGTGGGGGCACCTACAATGAGCAGTTCTTC.

At least ten counts were recorded for this clonotype. The V call is TRBV5-1, the J call TRBJ1-2; D remains ambiguous. In germline, CDR1 is SGHRS, CDR2 YFSETQ. Trimming pared 1 base from V and 2 bases from J, leaving 9 bases between. This CDR3 has 14 amino acids. The CDR3 here is CASSLRSDNYGYTF. The CDR3 DNA reads TGCGCCAGCAGCTTGAGGTCAGACAACTATGGCTACACCTTC.

V is TRBV5-1 and J is TRBJ2-7, with D perhaps matching TRBD1 (5 bases). The CDR3 runs 14 residues. V was trimmed by 5 bases and J by 1 base, leaving 13 bases between them. Germline V gene lookup returns CDR1 SGHRS and CDR2 YFSETQ. CDR3 loop: CASSSGYRSYEQYF. The CDR3 DNA follows: TGCGCCAGCAGTTCAGGGTACAGGTCCTACGAGCAGTACTTC.

The chain employs TRBV5-1 and TRBJ2-2; 7 bases match TRBD1. Germline V gene data show CDR1 as SGHRS and CDR2 as YFSETQ. The V and J ends lost 0 bases and 2 bases, in that order; junction bases with no gene match: 16. CDR3 length equals 20 residues. CDR3 nucleotide sequence: TGCGCCAGCAGCTTGGCTGGGACAGTCAGGGCGGGCAGAAACACCGGGGAGCTGTTTTTT. Protein: CASSLAGTVRAGRNTGELFF.

This clonotype was counted only a few times. The genes are TRBV7-9 and TRBJ2-7, with D hard to call. The germline CDR1 and CDR2 sequences are SEHNR and FQNEAQ (reference sequence). V shed 5 bases and J shed 3 bases, with 17 bases lying between them. The CDR3 contains 15 residues. The CDR3 region is CASSPLSRALYEQYF. In DNA form, the CDR3 reads TGTGCCAGCAGCCCCCTCTCTAGGGCCCTCTACGAGCAGTACTTC.

V is TRBV21-1 and J is TRBJ2-7; the table's TRBD2 call for D was not verified on the DNA. TRBV21-1 is assigned pseudogene status. CDR3 length: 20 residues. The CDR3 protein is CASSPFRQGTSGSRSYEQYF. The CDR3 DNA is TGTGCCAGCAGCCCCTTCAGACAGGGGACTAGCGGGAGTCGCTCCTACGAGCAGTACTTC.

This clonotype has a handful of counts. The chain joins TRBV11-2 to TRBJ2-3; TRBD2 matches at 13 bases. The ends lost 5 bases at V and 7 bases at J; junction bases unmatched: 12. Germline CDR1 SGHAT, CDR2 FQNNGV. CDR3 size: 17 residues. CDR3 DNA sequence: TGTGCCAGCAGCCTGACCCCGGGACTAGCGGGACTTAATACGCAGTATTTT. It codes for CASSLTPGLAGLNTQYF.

This clonotype was seen a handful of times. A much larger clone differs by one base, so this may be a read error. The chain joins TRBV5-1 to TRBJ2-1, with D possibly being TRBD1 (5 bases). Germline loops: CDR1 SGHRS, CDR2 YFSETQ. The V end lost 0 bases, the J end lost 2 bases, and 6 bases lay between the germline ends. This CDR3 is 14 amino acids long. The CDR3 region has the DNA TGCGCCAGCAGCTTGGGACAGCCCTACAATGAGCAGTTCTTC. It specifies CASSLGQPYNEQFF.

This clonotype occurred a few times. The rearrangement links TRBV29-1 to TRBJ2-3; 14 bases are a match to TRBD2. The CDR3 spans 18 residues. CDR1 and CDR2 (germline): SQVTM, ANQGSEA. Trimming cost V 0 bases and J 3 bases; bases outside gene matches: 8. The CDR3 bases are TGCAGCGTTGAAGAAGTAGGACTAGCGGGAGGTGCTACAGATACGCAGTATTTT. Amino acid sequence: CSVEEVGLAGGATDTQYF.

This clonotype was seen repeatedly, ten times or more. The V and J genes are TRBV4-2 and TRBJ2-3; D remains ambiguous. The CDR3 extends over 14 amino acids. The germline V and J ends were trimmed by 3 bases and 6 bases, with 13 bases remaining between them. Germline V gene data show CDR1 as LGHNA and CDR2 as YNFKEQ. In nucleotides, the CDR3 is TGTGCCAGCAGCCAGGCAAGGGAAAGGGATACGCAGTATTTT. Protein sequence: CASSQARERDTQYF.

This clonotype was detected only a few times. V is TRBV20-1 and J is TRBJ1-6, with D unresolved. Trimming stripped 0 bases from V and 7 bases from J, with 16 bases between. The germline CDR1 and CDR2 sequences are DFQATT and SNEGSKA (reference sequence). The CDR3 consists of 16 residues. The CDR3 spells CSARDSRTVRNSPLHF. For the CDR3, the DNA is TGCAGTGCTAGAGATTCTCGGACGGTTAGGAATTCACCCCTCCACTTT.

The J gene is TRBJ2-5, the V gene TRBV5-1, with D tentatively TRBD2 (6 bases). Germline V gives CDR1 SGHRS, CDR2 YFSETQ. Trimming pared 3 bases from V and 4 bases from J, leaving 10 bases between. The CDR3 runs 13 residues. This CDR3 is CASSWGDRETQYF. The DNA for the CDR3 is TGCGCCAGCAGCTGGGGGGACCGAGAGACCCAGTACTTC.

This clonotype has only one observation. The CDR3 spells CASSKTGSNQPQHF. In nucleotides, the CDR3 is TGTGCCAGCAGCAAGACTGGGAGCAATCAGCCCCAGCATTTT. The chain combines TRBV12-3 or TRBV12-4 with TRBJ1-5; no definite D call. The CDR3 runs to 14 residues. Trimming left V 6 bases short and J 1 base short, with 10 bases between.

This clonotype was seen a handful of times. This sequence joins TRBV20-1 and TRBJ2-7; maybe TRBD1 (6 bases). The CDR3 covers 12 residues. The germline gives CDR1 DFQATT, CDR2 SNEGSKA (reference sequence). The V gene lost 6 bases and the J gene lost 3 bases, with 12 bases spanning the gap. CDR3 coding DNA: TGCAGTGCCTTCCGGGACATCTACGAGCAGTACTTC. It encodes CSAFRDIYEQYF.

The V and J genes are TRBV5-1 and TRBJ2-6, with D unclear. The CDR3 length is 15 residues. Germline-derived CDR1 and CDR2 are SGHRS and YFSETQ. The ends were cut back, 4 bases at V and 0 bases at J, with 8 bases in the middle. This CDR3 is CASSAYSSGANVLTF. The CDR3 DNA follows: TGCGCCAGCAGCGCCTACAGCTCTGGGGCCAACGTCCTGACTTTC.

This clonotype showed up many times. The gene calls are TRBV2 and TRBJ2-1, with TRBD2 as a possible D gene (6 bases). The CDR3 is 13 amino acids. Between the trimmed V and J ends, which lost 7 bases and 9 bases, there was a span of 16 bases. Germline V gene lookup returns CDR1 SNHLY and CDR2 FYNNEI. The CDR3 nucleotides read TGTGCCAGCACCAAGGGGCGGGAAGGTGAGCAGTTCTTC. It encodes CASTKGREGEQFF.

This clonotype has at least ten counts. The chain uses TRBV21-1 and TRBJ2-3; the D call TRBD2 from the table was never checked on the DNA. TRBV21-1 is deemed a pseudogene. The CDR3 is made up of 19 amino acids. The CDR3 DNA sequence: TGTGCCAGCAGCAGATTGACTAGCGGGAGGAAGGTGGGCACAGATACGCAGTATTTT. Its protein is CASSRLTSGRKVGTDTQYF.

In this sample, this clonotype turned up once. The CDR3 spells CAISGLTGIDYGYTF. In DNA form, the CDR3 reads TGTGCCATCAGTGGCCTGACAGGGATCGACTATGGCTACACCTTC. The V and J genes are TRBV10-3 and TRBJ1-2, with TRBD1 matching over 7 bases. This CDR3 comprises 15 residues. Germline V CDR1 and CDR2: ENHRY, SYGVKD. With 4 bases clipped from V and 3 bases from J, the junction kept 8 bases outside the gene matches.

The V and J genes are TRBV5-1 and TRBJ2-5; tentative D call: TRBD2 (7 bases). CDR1 and CDR2 from the germline V gene are SGHRS and YFSETQ. The V gene lost 3 bases and the J gene lost 5 bases, with 29 bases spanning the gap. This CDR3 comprises 19 residues. CDR3 loop: CASSSFGQAVLKGGETQYF. The CDR3 region has the DNA TGCGCCAGCAGCTCCTTTGGACAAGCGGTACTTAAGGGGGGGGAGACCCAGTACTTC.

This clonotype was seen only a few times. The V gene is TRBV20-1, the J gene TRBJ2-2, with D perhaps matching TRBD2 (5 bases). The germline gives CDR1 DFQATT, CDR2 SNEGSKA (reference sequence). The length of the CDR3 is 15 residues. Trimming removed 0 bases at V and 5 bases at J, with 13 bases between. The CDR3 region is CSARDRRGRTGELFF. Written as DNA, the CDR3 is TGCAGTGCTAGAGATCGTAGAGGGCGAACCGGGGAGCTGTTTTTT.

This clonotype showed up just a few times. The chain recombines TRBV5-1 with TRBJ2-5; D unclear. CDR3 length: 11 amino acids. Between the trimmed V and J ends, which lost 6 bases and 5 bases, there was a span of 8 bases. CDR1 and CDR2 (germline): SGHRS, YFSETQ. The CDR3 DNA reads TGCGCCAGCAAGGTGGGGGAGACCCAGTACTTC. This codes for CASKVGETQYF.

This sequence joins TRBV19 and TRBJ1-5, with D perhaps matching TRBD1 (5 bases). This CDR3 contains 14 residues. Trimming shortened V by 7 bases and J by 5 bases, and 15 bases separated the two germline ends. CDR1 is LNHDA and CDR2 is SQIVND in the germline V gene (reference sequence). The CDR3 spells CASKGRGRYQPQHF. As DNA, the CDR3 is TGTGCCAGTAAGGGAAGGGGTCGATATCAGCCCCAGCATTTT.

This clonotype has more than one count but fewer than ten. This chain connects TRBV4-1 to TRBJ2-4; D may be TRBD2 (5 bases). The CDR3 has 17 amino acids. The V and J ends lost 0 bases and 0 bases respectively, with 12 bases between them. Germline V gene data show CDR1 as MGHRA and CDR2 as YSYEKL. The DNA of the CDR3 is TGCGCCAGCAGCCAAGAACTGGGGAGAATAGCCAAAAACATTCAGTACTTC. This sequence encodes CASSQELGRIAKNIQYF.

This clonotype was detected only a few times. This chain connects TRBV4-1 to TRBJ2-1; 8 positions match TRBD2. With 4 bases clipped from V and 3 bases from J, the junction kept 8 bases outside the gene matches. Per germline, CDR1 MGHRA and CDR2 YSYEKL. CDR3 length: 16 residues. The CDR3 DNA follows: TGCGCCAGCAGCCCAATCGTCCTAGCGGGCTACAATGAGCAGTTCTTC. Protein: CASSPIVLAGYNEQFF.

V and J are TRBV5-1 and TRBJ1-1; no definite D call. The V end was cut by 0 bases, the J end by 8 bases, with 11 bases between. The CDR3 runs to 13 residues. Germline V gene lookup returns CDR1 SGHRS and CDR2 YFSETQ. This chain's CDR3 is CASSLAGRSEAFF. The CDR3 nucleotides are TGCGCCAGCAGCTTGGCCGGACGCTCAGAAGCTTTCTTT.

This rearrangement joins TRBV7-2 to TRBJ2-4; maybe TRBD2 (6 bases). Trimming took off 0 bases at V and 2 bases at J, with 8 bases between the two ends. CDR1 and CDR2 from the germline V gene are SGHTA and FQGNSA. The CDR3 length is 15 residues. The CDR3 is CASSLAGGSKNIQYF. As DNA, the CDR3 is TGTGCCAGCAGCTTAGCGGGAGGCTCCAAAAACATTCAGTACTTC. Based on the CDR3 plus reference TRBV7-2 and TRBJ2-4, the full variable domain is GAGVSQSPSNKVTEKGKDVELRCDPISGHTALYWYRQSLGQGLEFLIYFQGNSAPDKSGLPSDRFSAERTGGSVSTLTIQRTQQEDSAVYLCASSLAGGSKNIQYFGAGTRLSVL.

This chain connects TRBV5-1 to TRBJ2-1; 12 bases are a match to TRBD2. The CDR3 runs 12 residues. Germline V CDR1 and CDR2: SGHRS, YFSETQ. The ends lost 5 bases at V and 14 bases at J; junction bases unmatched: 5. CDR3 DNA sequence: TGCGCCAGCAGGTTGTCTAGCGGGAGGGAGTTCTTC. Its protein is CASRLSSGREFF.

The rearrangement links TRBV12-3 or TRBV12-4 to TRBJ2-7; 10 bases fit TRBD2. J lost 4 bases, V lost 1 base, and 13 bases had no gene match. The CDR3 contains 18 residues. This chain's CDR3 is CASSLVFPRAGGIYEQYF. The CDR3 nucleotides are TGTGCCAGCAGTTTAGTGTTCCCTAGAGCGGGAGGGATTTACGAGCAGTACTTC.

V and J are TRBV11-1 and TRBJ2-1; 13 bases are shared with TRBD2. After removal of 4 bases from V and 12 bases from J, the junction contained 9 bases not matched to a gene. The CDR3 runs to 15 residues. Germline V gives CDR1 SGHAT, CDR2 FQDESV (reference sequence). CDR3 in DNA: TGTGCCAGCAGCTCACGGACTAGCGGGAGTTCAGTGCAGTTCTTC. Its protein is CASSSRTSGSSVQFF.